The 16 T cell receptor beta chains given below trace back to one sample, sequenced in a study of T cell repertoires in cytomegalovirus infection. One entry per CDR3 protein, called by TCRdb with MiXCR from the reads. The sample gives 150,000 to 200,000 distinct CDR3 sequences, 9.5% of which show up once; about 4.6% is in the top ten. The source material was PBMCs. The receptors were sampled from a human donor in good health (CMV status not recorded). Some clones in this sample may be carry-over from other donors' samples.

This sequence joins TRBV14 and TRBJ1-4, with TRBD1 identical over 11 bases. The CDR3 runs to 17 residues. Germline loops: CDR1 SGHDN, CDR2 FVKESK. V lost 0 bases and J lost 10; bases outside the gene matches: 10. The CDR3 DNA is TGTGCCAGCAGCCAAGATCAATTACGGACAGGGGGCGGAAAACTGTTTTTT. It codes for CASSQDQLRTGGGKLFF.

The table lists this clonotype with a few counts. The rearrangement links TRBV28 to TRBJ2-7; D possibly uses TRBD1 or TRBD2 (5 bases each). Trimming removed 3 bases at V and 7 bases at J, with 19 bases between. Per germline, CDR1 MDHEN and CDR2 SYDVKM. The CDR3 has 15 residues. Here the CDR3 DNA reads TGTGCCAGCAGTTTTATTGGACACGGGTGGGGGGAGCAGTACTTC. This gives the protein CASSFIGHGWGEQYF.

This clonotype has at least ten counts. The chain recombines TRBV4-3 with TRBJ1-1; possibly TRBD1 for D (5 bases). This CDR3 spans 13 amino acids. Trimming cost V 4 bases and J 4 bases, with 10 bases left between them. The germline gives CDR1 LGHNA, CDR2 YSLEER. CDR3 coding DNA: TGCGCCAGCAGCCGGCTAAGGGGCACTGAAGCTTTCTTT. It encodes CASSRLRGTEAFF.

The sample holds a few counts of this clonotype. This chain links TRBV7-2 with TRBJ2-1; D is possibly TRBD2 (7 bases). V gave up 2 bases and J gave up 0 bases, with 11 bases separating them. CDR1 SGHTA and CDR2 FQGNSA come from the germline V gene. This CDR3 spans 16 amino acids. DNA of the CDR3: TGTGCCAGCAGCTTATTGGGGGGGCCCTCCTACAATGAGCAGTTCTTC. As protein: CASSLLGGPSYNEQFF.

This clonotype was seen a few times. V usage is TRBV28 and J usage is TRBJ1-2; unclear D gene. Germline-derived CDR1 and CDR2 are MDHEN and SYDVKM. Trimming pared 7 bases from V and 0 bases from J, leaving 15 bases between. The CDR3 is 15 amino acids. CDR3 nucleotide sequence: TGTGCCAGCAACTATGGTGTGGTAACTAACTATGGCTACACCTTC. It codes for CASNYGVVTNYGYTF.

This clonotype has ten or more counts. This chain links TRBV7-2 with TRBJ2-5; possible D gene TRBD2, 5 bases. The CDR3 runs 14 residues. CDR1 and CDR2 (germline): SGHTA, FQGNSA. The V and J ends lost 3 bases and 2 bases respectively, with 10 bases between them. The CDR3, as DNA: TGTGCCAGCAGCTTTCTTAGGGAGCAAGAGACCCAGTACTTC. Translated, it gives CASSFLREQETQYF.

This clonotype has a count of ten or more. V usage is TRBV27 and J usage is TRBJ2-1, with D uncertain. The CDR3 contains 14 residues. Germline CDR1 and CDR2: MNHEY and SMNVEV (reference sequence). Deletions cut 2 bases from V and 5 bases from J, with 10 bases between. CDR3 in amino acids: CASSLDPRHNEQFF. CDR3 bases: TGTGCCAGCAGTTTAGACCCTCGACACAATGAGCAGTTCTTC.

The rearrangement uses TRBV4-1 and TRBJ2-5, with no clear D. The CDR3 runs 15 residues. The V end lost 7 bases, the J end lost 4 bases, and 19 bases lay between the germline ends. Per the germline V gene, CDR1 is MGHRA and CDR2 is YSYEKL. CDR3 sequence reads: CASTSGPGFGETQYF. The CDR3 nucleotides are TGCGCCAGCACCTCAGGTCCGGGTTTCGGAGAGACCCAGTACTTC.

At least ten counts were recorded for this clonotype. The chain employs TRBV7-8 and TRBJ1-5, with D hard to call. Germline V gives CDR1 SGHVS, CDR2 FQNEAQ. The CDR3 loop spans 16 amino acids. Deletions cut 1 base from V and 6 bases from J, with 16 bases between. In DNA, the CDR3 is TGTGCCAGCAGCTTAGAGGGCCGCGGTTCGGGTCAGCCCCAGCATTTT. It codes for CASSLEGRGSGQPQHF.

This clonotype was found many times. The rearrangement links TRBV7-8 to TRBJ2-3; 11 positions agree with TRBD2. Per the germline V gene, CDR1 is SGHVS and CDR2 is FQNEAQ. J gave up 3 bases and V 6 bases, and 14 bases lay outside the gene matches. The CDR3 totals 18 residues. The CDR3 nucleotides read TGTGCCAGCAGGCCCATTAGCGGGAGGGCCGAGGGGACAGATACGCAGTATTTT. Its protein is CASRPISGRAEGTDTQYF.

The CDR3 protein is CAISADRPRETQYF. CDR3 nucleotide sequence: TGTGCCATCAGTGCGGACAGACCTAGGGAGACCCAGTACTTC. The chain has TRBV10-3 and TRBJ2-5; tentatively, D is TRBD1 (6 bases). Germline CDR1 and CDR2: ENHRY and SYGVKD. V was cut by 4 bases and J by 5 bases, with 14 bases left in between. The CDR3 sequence is 14 residues long.

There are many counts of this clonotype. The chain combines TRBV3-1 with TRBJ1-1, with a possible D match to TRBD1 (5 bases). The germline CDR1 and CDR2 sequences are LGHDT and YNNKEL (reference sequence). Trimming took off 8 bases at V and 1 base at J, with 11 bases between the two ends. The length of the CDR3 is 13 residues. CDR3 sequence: CASGVGQNTEAFF. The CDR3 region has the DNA TGTGCCAGCGGAGTGGGGCAGAACACTGAAGCTTTCTTT. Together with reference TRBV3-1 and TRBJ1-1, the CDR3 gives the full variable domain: DTAVSQTPKYLVTQMGNDKSIKCEQNLGHDTMYWYKQDSKKFLKIMFSYNNKELIINETVPNRFSPKSPDKAHLNLHINSLELGDSAVYFCASGVGQNTEAFFGQGTRLTVV.

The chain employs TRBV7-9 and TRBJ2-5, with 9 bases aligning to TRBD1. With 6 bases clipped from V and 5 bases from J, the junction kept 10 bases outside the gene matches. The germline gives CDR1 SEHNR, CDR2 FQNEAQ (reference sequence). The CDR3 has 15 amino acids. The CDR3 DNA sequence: TGTGCCAGCAGTCGGCCCGGGACAGGGATGGAGACCCAGTACTTC. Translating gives CASSRPGTGMETQYF.

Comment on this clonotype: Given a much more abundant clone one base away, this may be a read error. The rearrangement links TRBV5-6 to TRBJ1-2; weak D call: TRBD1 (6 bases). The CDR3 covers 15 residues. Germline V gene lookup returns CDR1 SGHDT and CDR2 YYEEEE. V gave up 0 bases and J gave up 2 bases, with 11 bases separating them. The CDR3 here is CASSLGDIPNYGYTF. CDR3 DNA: TGTGCCAGCAGCTTGGGGGACATCCCCAACTATGGCTACACCTTC.

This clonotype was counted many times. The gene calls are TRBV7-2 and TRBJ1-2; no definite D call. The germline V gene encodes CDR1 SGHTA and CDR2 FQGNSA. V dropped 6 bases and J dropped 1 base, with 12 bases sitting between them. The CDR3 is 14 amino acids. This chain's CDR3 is CASRLTRDNYGYTF. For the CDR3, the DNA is TGTGCCAGCAGATTAACTAGAGATAACTATGGCTACACCTTC.

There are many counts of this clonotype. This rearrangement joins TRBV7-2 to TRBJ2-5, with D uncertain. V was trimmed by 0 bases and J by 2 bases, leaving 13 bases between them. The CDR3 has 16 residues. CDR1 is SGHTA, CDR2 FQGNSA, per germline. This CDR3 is CASSLALWMLQETQYF. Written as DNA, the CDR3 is TGTGCCAGCAGCTTAGCCCTGTGGATGTTACAAGAGACCCAGTACTTC. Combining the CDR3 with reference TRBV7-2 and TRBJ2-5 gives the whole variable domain GAGVSQSPSNKVTEKGKDVELRCDPISGHTALYWYRQSLGQGLEFLIYFQGNSAPDKSGLPSDRFSAERTGGSVSTLTIQRTQQEDSAVYLCASSLALWMLQETQYFGPGTRLLVL.